The 20 T cell receptor beta chains reported below all come from one sample, sequenced in a study of shared clonotypes between healthy human individuals. The naive CD8 fraction comprised CD45RO-negative cells positively selected for CCR7 and excluded terminally differentiated effector memory CD45RA+ cells. Repertoires were generated with immunoSEQ multiplex PCR, while TCRdb's copy carries only in-frame clones and drops some. The repertoire has approximately 720,000 clones, approximately 90% of them found once; the top ten carry roughly 22%. Sequencing was done on a sample of naive CD8+ T cells sorted from blood. These receptors all come from a man aged 30 to 39 in good health.

The genes are TRBV5-1 and TRBJ2-7; TRBD1 matches at 8 bases. Unmatched junction bases numbered 8, after V lost 3 bases and J lost 0 bases. Germline V gene sequence: CDR1 SGHRS, CDR2 YFSETQ. The CDR3 totals 16 residues. The DNA of the CDR3 is TGCGCCAGCAGCTCAGGACAGGGTTTATCCTCCTACGAGCAGTACTTC. Translated: CASSSGQGLSSYEQYF.

The chain couples TRBV28 to TRBJ2-7; D assignment may be TRBD1 or TRBD2 (5 bases each). Germline V gives CDR1 MDHEN, CDR2 SYDVKM. The germline V and J ends were trimmed by 3 bases and 1 base, with 13 bases remaining between them. The CDR3 runs 15 residues. The CDR3 sequence is CASSFRGVTSYEQYF. The CDR3 DNA follows: TGTGCCAGCAGTTTTAGAGGGGTCACTTCCTACGAGCAGTACTTC.

The chain is built from TRBV4-1 and TRBJ2-5; no reliable D call. Trimming pared 5 bases from V and 3 bases from J, leaving 10 bases between. The CDR3 sequence is 13 residues long. The germline CDR1 and CDR2 sequences are MGHRA and YSYEKL. CDR3 residues: CASSNGNEETQYF. DNA for the CDR3: TGCGCCAGCAGCAACGGAAATGAAGAGACCCAGTACTTC.

The chain employs TRBV29-1 and TRBJ2-5; 9 bases are a match to TRBD1. The CDR3 totals 14 residues. The V gene's germline CDR1 is SQVTM and CDR2 ANQGSEA. Unmatched junction bases numbered 7, after V lost 6 bases and J lost 2 bases. As DNA, the CDR3 is TGCAGCGTACAGGGGGCCGTTACACAAGAGACCCAGTACTTC. Residues: CSVQGAVTQETQYF.

The rearrangement uses TRBV29-1 and TRBJ1-1; no reliable D call. The CDR3 is made up of 14 amino acids. In germline, CDR1 is SQVTM, CDR2 ANQGSEA. Trimming left V 1 base short and J 6 bases short, with 15 bases between. CDR3 nucleotide sequence: TGCAGCGTTGAAGGCCTGAGAGGGAATGCTGAAGCTTTCTTT. It translates to CSVEGLRGNAEAFF.

This rearrangement joins TRBV19 to TRBJ1-5; TRBD1 agrees at 7 bases. Germline assignment: CDR1 LNHDA and CDR2 SQIVND (reference sequence). This CDR3 spans 15 amino acids. V lost 6 bases to trimming and J lost 0 bases; unmatched junction nucleotides: 5. CDR3 coding DNA: TGTGCCAGTAGACCGACAGGGAATAGCAATCAGCCCCAGCATTTT. Residues: CASRPTGNSNQPQHF.

The chain employs TRBV19 and TRBJ1-1; perhaps TRBD1 as D (5 bases). This CDR3 spans 14 amino acids. Looked up from germline, CDR1 is LNHDA and CDR2 is SQIVND (reference sequence). The V gene lost 5 bases and the J gene lost 6 bases, with 16 bases spanning the gap. The CDR3 here is CASSRVRGDAEAFF. CDR3 nucleotides: TGTGCCAGTAGTCGAGTTCGGGGGGATGCTGAAGCTTTCTTT.

The chain uses TRBV28 and TRBJ2-3; D may be TRBD1 or TRBD2 (5 bases each). CDR3 size: 15 residues. The ends were cut back, 0 bases at V and 4 bases at J, with 11 bases in the middle. Germline values: CDR1 MDHEN, CDR2 SYDVKM. The CDR3 nucleotides are TGTGCCAGCAGTTTATGGGAGGACACCCCAGATACGCAGTATTTT. Encoded protein: CASSLWEDTPDTQYF.

This clone has only one observation. The rearrangement uses TRBV7-9 and TRBJ2-2; possibly TRBD1 for D (5 bases). The CDR3 spans 16 residues. The germline V and J ends were trimmed by 2 bases and 3 bases, with 13 bases remaining between them. Germline CDR1 is SEHNR and CDR2 is FQNEAQ (reference sequence). The CDR3 DNA follows: TGTGCCAGCAGCTTAAGTGGCTTAGGGGACACCGGGGAGCTGTTTTTT. The encoded protein is CASSLSGLGDTGELFF.

V gene TRBV9 combines with J gene TRBJ2-6; no definite D call. Deletions cut 3 bases from V and 6 bases from J, with 7 bases between. The CDR3 runs 13 residues. Germline V CDR1 and CDR2: SGDLS, YYNGEE. The chain's CDR3 is CASSDPAANVLTF. The CDR3 DNA reads TGTGCCAGCAGCGACCCCGCGGCCAACGTCCTGACTTTC.

This chain uses TRBV13 with TRBJ2-2; D gene unclear. The germline V gene has CDR1 PRHDT and CDR2 FYEKMQ (reference sequence). This CDR3 is built from 13 residues. V was cut by 2 bases and J by 3 bases, with 4 bases left in between. CDR3 loop: CASSLPYTGELFF. Here the CDR3 DNA reads TGTGCCAGCAGCTTACCATACACCGGGGAGCTGTTTTTT.

The chain carries TRBV5-1 and TRBJ2-7; no firm D call. From germline, CDR1 is SGHRS and CDR2 YFSETQ. The CDR3 is 14 residues long. Trimming removed 0 bases from V and 4 bases from J, with 11 bases in between. CDR3 amino acids: CASSLEAGIYEQYF. The CDR3 DNA reads as TGCGCCAGCAGCTTGGAGGCAGGTATTTACGAGCAGTACTTC.

CDR3 coding DNA: TGCGCCAGCTGCCCACAGGGGGCCTACGAGCAGTACTTC. This sequence encodes CASCPQGAYEQYF. The rearrangement links TRBV10-2 to TRBJ2-7; 8 bases fit TRBD1. The V and J ends lost 8 bases and 2 bases, in that order; junction bases with no gene match: 5. Germline V lookup: CDR1 WSHSY, CDR2 SAAADI. There are 13 residues in the CDR3.

This rearrangement joins TRBV11-2 to TRBJ2-7; D is perhaps TRBD2 (6 bases). The CDR3 is 14 amino acids. The V and J ends lost 5 bases and 3 bases respectively, with 14 bases between them. Germline loops: CDR1 SGHAT, CDR2 FQNNGV. This chain's CDR3 is CASSTGLLDYEQYF. CDR3 nucleotides: TGTGCCAGCAGCACGGGACTTCTCGACTACGAGCAGTACTTC.

This chain links TRBV5-1 with TRBJ2-1, with 11 nucleotides matching TRBD2. The junction had 24 bases not matched to a gene; V was cut back by 1 base and J by 15 bases. CDR3 length: 19 amino acids. Germline V lookup: CDR1 SGHRS, CDR2 YFSETQ. The CDR3 bases are TGCGCCAGCAGCTTGACTGGGACAGGGAGAATTAGCGGGAGGGCCCGTACGTTCTTC. It is translated as CASSLTGTGRISGRARTFF.

The chain carries TRBV29-1 and TRBJ2-5; 10 bases line up with TRBD1. The DNA end is more similar to TRBJ2-7, so the J call may be wrong. CDR1 is SQVTM and CDR2 is ANQGSEA in the germline V gene. The CDR3 covers 20 residues. CDR3 region: CSVLPIIPGQGIFGLCEQYF. The CDR3 bases are TGCAGCGTTCTCCCTATCATCCCGGGACAGGGGATTTTTGGTTTATGCGAGCAGTACTTC.

The V call is TRBV12-5, the J call TRBJ2-1; unclear D gene. With 0 bases removed from V and 5 bases from J, the gap between germline ends came to 2 bases. This CDR3 is built from 12 residues. The germline gives CDR1 LGHNT, CDR2 FRNRAP. In nucleotides, the CDR3 is TGTGCTAGTGGTTTGGTGAACAATGAGCAGTTCTTC. As protein: CASGLVNNEQFF.

The CDR3 DNA is TGCGCCAGCAGTGAGTTAGAAGACAGGAGCTCCTACGAGCAGTACTTC. This codes for CASSELEDRSSYEQYF. V and J are TRBV10-2 and TRBJ2-7; D perhaps matches TRBD1 (6 bases). V lost 1 base, J lost 0 bases, and 13 bases lay in between. Germline lookup yields CDR1 WSHSY and CDR2 SAAADI. The CDR3 runs 16 residues.

The gene calls are TRBV5-1 and TRBJ2-7; D gene unclear. V gave up 1 base and J gave up 0 bases, with 11 bases separating them. The CDR3 runs 15 residues. From germline, CDR1 is SGHRS and CDR2 YFSETQ. The CDR3 is CASSLFPTGSYEQYF. CDR3 DNA: TGCGCCAGCAGCTTGTTCCCTACTGGCTCCTACGAGCAGTACTTC.

The chain is built from TRBV27 and TRBJ2-5; D ambiguous. The CDR3 sequence is 14 residues long. The ends were cut back, 0 bases at V and 4 bases at J, with 9 bases in the middle. CDR1 and CDR2 (germline): MNHEY, SMNVEV (reference sequence). In nucleotides, the CDR3 is TGTGCCAGCAGTTTATCGGCCTTATTAGAGACCCAGTACTTC. Translation gives CASSLSALLETQYF.